What follows describes a single T cell receptor beta chain. Antigen: not known. Sequencing was performed with immunoSEQ multiplex PCR; in TCRdb, only in-frame clones are kept and a portion is missing. The repertoire holds roughly 130,000 clones, 75% to 90% seen once, with around 8.4% in the top ten. Collection occurred without any documented infections or immune events in donors. These data come from a study of identifying expanded T cells in peripheral blood. Germline V gives CDR1 MNHNS, CDR2 SASEGT. The CDR3 totals 13 residues. Trimming left V 10 bases short and J 0 bases short, with 10 bases between. Study-level findings and limits: Two-week clone count variance significantly increased as total template count grew.

This sequence was found in a person between 18 and 75 years old in good health. The V and J genes are TRBV6-1 and TRBJ1-5; D is undetermined. Sequences were obtained from blood. The CDR3 DNA reads as TGTGCCACTCACCGGGATAGCAATCAGCCCCAGCATTTT. Translated, it gives CATHRDSNQPQHF.